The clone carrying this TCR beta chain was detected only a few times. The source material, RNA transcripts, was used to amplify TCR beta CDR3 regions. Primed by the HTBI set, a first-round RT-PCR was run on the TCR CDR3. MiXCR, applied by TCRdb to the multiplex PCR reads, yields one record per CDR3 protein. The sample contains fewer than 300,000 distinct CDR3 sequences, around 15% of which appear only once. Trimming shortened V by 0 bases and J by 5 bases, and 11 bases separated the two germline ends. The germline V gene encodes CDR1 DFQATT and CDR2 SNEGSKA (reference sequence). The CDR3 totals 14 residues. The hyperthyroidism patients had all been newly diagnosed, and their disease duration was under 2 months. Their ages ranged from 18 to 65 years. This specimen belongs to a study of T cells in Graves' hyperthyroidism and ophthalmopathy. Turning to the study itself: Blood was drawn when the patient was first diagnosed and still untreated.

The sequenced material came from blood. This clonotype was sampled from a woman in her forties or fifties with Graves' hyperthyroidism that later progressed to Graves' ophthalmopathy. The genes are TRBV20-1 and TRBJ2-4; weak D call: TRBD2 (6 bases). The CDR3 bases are TGCAGTGCTAGAGAGGGGAGGTTCGAAAACATTCAGTACTTC. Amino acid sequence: CSAREGRFENIQYF.